The entry that follows covers one TCR beta chain sequence. No antigen is known for it. This sample is part of a study of cytomegalovirus exposure and HLA in healthy donors. Study-wide results and limits: Several of the most significant clusters appeared, in a later analysis, to be linked to common viral pathogens. Accounts indicate the classifier identified cytomegalovirus status with strong specificity and sensitivity.

Amplification used 60 Vbeta primers and 13 Jbeta primers. Original processing methods: In a later analysis, 8.5 million to 14 million of 75 million to 90 million unique beta chains occurred in at least two donors. Sequenced by immunoSEQ multiplex PCR; TCRdb stores in-frame clones only, minus some. V and J calls and clone size follow that table, whereas D and trimming were derived from the DNA. The data show under 200,000 clones, with around 72% seen just once and around 2.5% held by the top ten. Sequenced material: PBMCs. The receptor was isolated from a female donor in good health and CMV-seronegative.

CDR3 protein: CASSLAGTDTQYF. CDR3 in DNA: TGCGCCAGCAGCTTGGCAGGCACAGATACGCAGTATTTT. The rearrangement links TRBV5-1 to TRBJ2-3, with D unclear. The CDR3 runs 13 residues. Trimming took off 0 bases at V and 1 base at J, with 3 bases between the two ends. Germline CDR1 and CDR2: SGHRS and YFSETQ.